This TCR beta chain was recorded in a study of Ad26.COV2.S vaccination and SARS-CoV-2 variants. Study information: Participants got Ad26.COV2.S intramuscularly, once or twice 56 days apart.

Sample treatment: around 19 received Ad26.COV2.S at low or high dose, single or two shots; about 5 received placebo; per-sample allocation not given. Day 63 after the first vaccine or placebo injection was the time point for sampling. The administered vaccine (an Ad26 vector) expressed Wuhan-strain SARS-CoV-2 spike. With regard to this clone: Its antigen is as yet unknown.

Notes on the study in general: Ad26.COV2.S recipients had broader spike-specific TCRs (P = 0.0014). After vaccination, reports described spike-specific CD8+ and CD4+ T cell responses as showing substantial breadth.

Germline trimming cut 4 bases from V and 7 bases from J; bases unmatched to any gene: 10. The CDR3 totals 16 residues. Germline loops: CDR1 LGHDT, CDR2 YNNKEL (reference sequence). Sequencing was performed with immunoSEQ multiplex PCR; in TCRdb, only in-frame clones are kept and a portion is missing. The data contain 350,000 to 550,000 clones, 85% to 90% of them singletons. The material sequenced was peripheral blood, taken in a trial of Ad26.COV2.S vaccine versus placebo. The genes are TRBV3-1 (or the pseudogene TRBV3-2) and TRBJ2-1; TRBD2 matches at 10 bases. The receptor was isolated from a person between 18 and 60 years old who received the Ad26.COV2.S COVID-19 vaccine or a placebo. The CDR3 protein is CASSRYGAGGGNEQFF. The DNA for the CDR3 is TGTGCCAGCAGCCGATATGGAGCGGGAGGGGGTAATGAGCAGTTCTTC.